The rows below give T cell receptor beta chains drawn from one sample of a study of cytotoxic CD8 clonotypes in ibrutinib-treated CLL. Only in-frame clones appear in the TCRdb table, and some are missing; sequencing was by immunoSEQ multiplex PCR. This table holds fewer than 90,000 clones, around 84% found once. Sequenced here: PBMCs, sampled before ibrutinib treatment. Receptors originate from a human donor with chronic lymphocytic leukemia. CDR3s include the opening cysteine and the closing phenylalanine or tryptophan. A D gene is named only where the DNA matches it firmly. Some rows have no size entry. The others give once, few or many, or a class for an expanded clone.

d_call: .; j_call: TRBJ2-2; v_call: TRBV4-3; clone_size: .; cdr3_aa: CASSQDRQGTRGTGELFF; cdr3_nt: TGCGCCAGCAGCCAAGATCGGCAGGGGACGAGGGGCACCGGGGAGCTGTTTTTT
d_call: .; j_call: TRBJ2-1; v_call: TRBV28; clone_size: .; cdr3_aa: CASSSPNRDSQFF; cdr3_nt: TGTGCCAGCAGTTCCCCCAACCGGGACTCGCAGTTCTTC
d_call: TRBD2; j_call: TRBJ2-5; v_call: TRBV5-1; clone_size: .; cdr3_aa: CASSSSQLAGGKETQYF; cdr3_nt: TGCGCCAGCAGCTCCTCCCAACTAGCGGGAGGGAAAGAGACCCAGTACTTC
d_call: TRBD1; j_call: TRBJ1-1; v_call: TRBV6-5; clone_size: .; cdr3_aa: CASKGQVNTEAFF; cdr3_nt: TGTGCCAGCAAGGGACAGGTGAACACTGAAGCTTTCTTT
d_call: TRBD1; j_call: TRBJ2-3; v_call: TRBV29-1; clone_size: .; cdr3_aa: CSVAGQGSGGDPPDTQYF; cdr3_nt: TGCAGCGTCGCAGGACAGGGCTCCGGAGGGGATCCGCCAGATACGCAGTATTTT
d_call: TRBD2; j_call: TRBJ2-3; v_call: TRBV6-5; clone_size: .; cdr3_aa: CASSYRLAGPQDTQYF; cdr3_nt: TGTGCCAGCAGTTACCGTCTAGCGGGACCCCAGGATACGCAGTATTTT
d_call: .; j_call: TRBJ1-1; v_call: TRBV27; clone_size: .; cdr3_aa: CASSLNRANTEAFF; cdr3_nt: TGTGCCAGCAGCCTAAACAGGGCGAACACTGAAGCTTTCTTT
d_call: TRBD2; j_call: TRBJ2-5; v_call: TRBV5-1; clone_size: once; cdr3_aa: CASSLAGEREIVEETQYF; cdr3_nt: TGCGCCAGCAGCTTGGCCGGTGAGCGGGAGATTGTAGAAGAGACCCAGTACTTC
d_call: .; j_call: TRBJ1-2; v_call: TRBV2; clone_size: few; cdr3_aa: CACLDGGVLGYTF; cdr3_nt: TGTGCCTGCCTGGATGGGGGGGTCTTAGGCTACACCTTC
d_call: TRBD1; j_call: TRBJ1-1; v_call: TRBV7-2; clone_size: .; cdr3_aa: CASSSMGTGGTEAFF; cdr3_nt: TGTGCCAGCAGCTCCATGGGGACAGGGGGGACTGAAGCTTTCTTT
d_call: TRBD1; j_call: TRBJ1-2; v_call: TRBV19; clone_size: .; cdr3_aa: CASSIVGQGARGYTF; cdr3_nt: TGTGCCAGTAGTATAGTAGGGCAGGGGGCTCGAGGCTACACCTTC
d_call: .; j_call: TRBJ2-1; v_call: TRBV19; clone_size: .; cdr3_aa: CASTGGSSSYNEQFF; cdr3_nt: TGTGCCAGTACGGGGGGCTCGAGCTCCTACAATGAGCAGTTCTTC
d_call: TRBD1; j_call: TRBJ2-5; v_call: TRBV7-9; clone_size: .; cdr3_aa: CASSLVLGGETQYF; cdr3_nt: TGTGCCAGCAGCTTAGTGCTAGGGGGCGAGACCCAGTACTTC
d_call: .; j_call: TRBJ2-7; v_call: TRBV9; clone_size: .; cdr3_aa: CASSEGNEQYF; cdr3_nt: TGTGCCAGCAGCGAGGGGAACGAGCAGTACTTC
d_call: TRBD1; j_call: TRBJ2-1; v_call: TRBV9; clone_size: .; cdr3_aa: CASSVSETGAQSYNEQFF; cdr3_nt: TGTGCCAGCAGCGTCTCCGAAACAGGGGCACAAAGCTACAATGAGCAGTTCTTC
d_call: .; j_call: TRBJ2-7; v_call: TRBV9; clone_size: .; cdr3_aa: CASSARLGYEQYF; cdr3_nt: TGTGCCAGCAGCGCCCGATTAGGTTACGAGCAGTACTTC
d_call: TRBD2; j_call: TRBJ2-3; v_call: TRBV2; clone_size: .; cdr3_aa: CASSFPLAGGITDTQYF; cdr3_nt: TGTGCCAGCAGTTTCCCACTAGCGGGAGGGATCACAGATACGCAGTATTTT
d_call: .; j_call: TRBJ1-2; v_call: TRBV5-4; clone_size: .; cdr3_aa: CASSPNGGINYGYTF; cdr3_nt: TGTGCCAGCAGCCCTAACGGTGGCATTAACTATGGCTACACCTTC
d_call: TRBD2; j_call: TRBJ2-7; v_call: TRBV2; clone_size: .; cdr3_aa: CASSEGASGRGEQYF; cdr3_nt: TGTGCCAGCAGTGAAGGGGCTAGCGGGAGGGGCGAGCAGTACTTC
d_call: TRBD2; j_call: TRBJ2-3; v_call: TRBV4-1; clone_size: .; cdr3_aa: CASSQRTSGGADTQYF; cdr3_nt: TGCGCCAGCAGCCAACGGACTAGCGGTGGTGCAGATACGCAGTATTTT
d_call: TRBD1; j_call: TRBJ1-4; v_call: TRBV6-6; clone_size: few; cdr3_aa: CASSPGGAGEKLFF; cdr3_nt: TGTGCCAGCAGTCCAGGGGGCGCGGGTGAAAAACTGTTTTTT
d_call: .; j_call: TRBJ1-1; v_call: TRBV30; clone_size: .; cdr3_aa: CAWSPWTEVNTEAFF; cdr3_nt: TGTGCCTGGAGTCCCTGGACCGAAGTGAACACTGAAGCTTTCTTT
d_call: .; j_call: TRBJ2-1; v_call: TRBV18; clone_size: .; cdr3_aa: CASSPPSSYNEQFF; cdr3_nt: TGTGCCAGCTCACCCCCAAGCTCCTACAATGAGCAGTTCTTC
d_call: TRBD1; j_call: TRBJ1-3; v_call: TRBV5-4; clone_size: .; cdr3_aa: CASSLEGTGFSGNTIYF; cdr3_nt: TGTGCCAGCAGCTTGGAGGGGACAGGTTTCTCTGGAAACACCATATATTTT
d_call: TRBD1; j_call: TRBJ2-2; v_call: TRBV29-1; clone_size: .; cdr3_aa: CSVYGQGNTGELFF; cdr3_nt: TGCAGCGTCTACGGACAGGGGAACACCGGGGAGCTGTTTTTT